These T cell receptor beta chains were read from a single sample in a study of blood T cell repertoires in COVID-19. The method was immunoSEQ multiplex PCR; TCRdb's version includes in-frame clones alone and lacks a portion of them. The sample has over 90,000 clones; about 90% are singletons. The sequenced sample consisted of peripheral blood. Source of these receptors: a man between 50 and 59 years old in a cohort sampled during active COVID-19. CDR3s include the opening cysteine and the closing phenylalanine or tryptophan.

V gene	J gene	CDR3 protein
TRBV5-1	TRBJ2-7	CASSFLGGVGYEQYF
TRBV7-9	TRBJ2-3	CASSLGTGTSGTDTQYF
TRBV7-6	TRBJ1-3	CASSSGIGIRGNTIYF
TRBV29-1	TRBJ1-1	CSVEVGQNTEAFF
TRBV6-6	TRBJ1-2	CASSFSPDRGSYTF
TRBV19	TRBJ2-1	CASSKQGYNEQFF
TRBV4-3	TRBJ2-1	CASSQDLEFEQFF
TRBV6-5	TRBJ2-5	CASSYQRGAETQYF
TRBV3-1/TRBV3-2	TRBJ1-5	CASSLAGQNQPQHF
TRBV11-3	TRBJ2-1	CASSLQAGSYNEQFF
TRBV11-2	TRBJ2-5	CASSQGSRTGETQYF
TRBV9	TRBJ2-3	CASSPDQTLPEHYNNQYF
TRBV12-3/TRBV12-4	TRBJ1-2	CASSPTGSYGYTF
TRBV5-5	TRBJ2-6	CASSVGTGLANVLTF
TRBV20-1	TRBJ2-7	CSASFRDRGLWEQYF
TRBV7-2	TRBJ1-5	CASSLVGANQPQHF
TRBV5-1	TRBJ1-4	CASSPTPGQGNEKLFF
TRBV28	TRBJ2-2	CASRLTNTNTGELFF
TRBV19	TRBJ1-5	CASQTRQGSYQPQHF
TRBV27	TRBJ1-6	CASSLTGNYNSPLHF
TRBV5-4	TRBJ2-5	CASSYKTGVRETQYF
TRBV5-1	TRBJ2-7	CASSLRPGTGSGNYEQYF
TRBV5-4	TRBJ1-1	CASSLDGTEAFF
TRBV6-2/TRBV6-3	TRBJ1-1	CASSQTARNTEAFF
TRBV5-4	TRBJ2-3	CASSLAGGGTDTQYF
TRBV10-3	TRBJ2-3	CAISESAPSGTSTDTQYF
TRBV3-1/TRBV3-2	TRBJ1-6	CASSQTGDSPLHF
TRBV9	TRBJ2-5	CASSVAAGEKETQYF
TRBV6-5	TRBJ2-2	CASTPGEITGELFF
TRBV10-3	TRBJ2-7	CAISDGLAGNYEQYF
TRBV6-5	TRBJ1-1	CASRLGQNTEAFF
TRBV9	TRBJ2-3	CASSVWGLASDTQYF
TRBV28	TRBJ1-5	CASRQTGYPQPQHF
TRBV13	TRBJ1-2	CASSPQGIYGYTF
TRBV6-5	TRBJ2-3	CASSYSGGGGIYTQYF
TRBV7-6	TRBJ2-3	CASSLRTSGGTDTQYF
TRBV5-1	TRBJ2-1	CASSLAGRGTGQNNEQFF
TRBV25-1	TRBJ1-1	CAPRAAEAFF
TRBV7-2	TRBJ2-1	CASSSGLAGGSNEQFF
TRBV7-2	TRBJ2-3	CASSLVAGGTDTQYF
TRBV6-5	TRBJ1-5	CASRATGGNQPQHF
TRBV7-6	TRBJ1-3	CASSLLQGLRGNTIYF
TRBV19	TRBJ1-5	CASSPSSGFSNQPQHF
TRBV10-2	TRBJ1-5	CASSEAGRQPQHF
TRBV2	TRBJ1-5	CASSYRGRSNQPQHF
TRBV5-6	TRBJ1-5	CASSPTGGNQPQHF
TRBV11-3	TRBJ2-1	CASSLDGGGAYNEQFF
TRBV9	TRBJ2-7	CASSVGTGGIYEQYF
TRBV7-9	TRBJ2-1	CASSPPRGALNEQFF
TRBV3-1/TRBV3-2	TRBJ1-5	CASSRGQGKPQHF
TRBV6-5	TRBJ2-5	CASSYSSSGAIKTQYF
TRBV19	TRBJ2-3	CASRRQGYTDTQYF
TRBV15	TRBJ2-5	CATRPWTGRRETQYF
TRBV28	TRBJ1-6	CASSDYLGRGIPLHF
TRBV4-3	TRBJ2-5	CASSQSTGDLETQYF
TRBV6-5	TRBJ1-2	CASSSAGWINYGYTF
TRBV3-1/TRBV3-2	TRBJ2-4	CASSQSLNIQYF
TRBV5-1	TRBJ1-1	CASSLGGGIDMNTEAFF